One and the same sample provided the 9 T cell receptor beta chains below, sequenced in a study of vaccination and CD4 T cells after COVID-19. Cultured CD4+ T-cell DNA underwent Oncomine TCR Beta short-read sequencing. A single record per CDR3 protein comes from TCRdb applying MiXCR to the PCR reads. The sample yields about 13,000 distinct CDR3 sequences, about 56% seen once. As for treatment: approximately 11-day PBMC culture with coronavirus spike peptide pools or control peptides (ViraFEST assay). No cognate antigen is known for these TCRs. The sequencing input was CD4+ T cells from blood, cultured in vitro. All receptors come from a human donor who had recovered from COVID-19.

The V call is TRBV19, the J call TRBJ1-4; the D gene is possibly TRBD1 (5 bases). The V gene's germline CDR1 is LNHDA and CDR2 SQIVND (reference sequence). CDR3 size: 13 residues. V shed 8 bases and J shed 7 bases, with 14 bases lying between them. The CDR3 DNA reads TGTGCCAGTGGCCGGGCCGGGGGTGAAAAACTGTTTTTT. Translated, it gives CASGRAGGEKLFF.

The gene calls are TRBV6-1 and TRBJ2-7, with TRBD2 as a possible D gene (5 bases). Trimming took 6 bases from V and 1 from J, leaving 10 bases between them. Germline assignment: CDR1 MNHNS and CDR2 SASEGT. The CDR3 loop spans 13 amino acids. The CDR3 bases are TGTGCCAGCAGGGACTTCGGTTCCTACGAGCAGTACTTC. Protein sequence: CASRDFGSYEQYF.

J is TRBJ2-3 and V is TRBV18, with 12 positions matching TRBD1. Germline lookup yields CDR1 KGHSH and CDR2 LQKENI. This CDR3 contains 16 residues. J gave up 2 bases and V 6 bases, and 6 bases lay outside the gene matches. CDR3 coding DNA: TGTGCCAGCTCCCTGGGACAGGGGGCCAACACAGATACGCAGTATTTT. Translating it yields CASSLGQGANTDTQYF. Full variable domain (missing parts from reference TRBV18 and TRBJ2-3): NAGVMQNPRHLVRRRGQEARLRCSPMKGHSHVYWYRQLPEEGLKFMVYLQKENIIDESGMPKERFSAEFPKEGPSILRIQQVVRGDSAAYFCASSLGQGANTDTQYFGPGTRLTVL.

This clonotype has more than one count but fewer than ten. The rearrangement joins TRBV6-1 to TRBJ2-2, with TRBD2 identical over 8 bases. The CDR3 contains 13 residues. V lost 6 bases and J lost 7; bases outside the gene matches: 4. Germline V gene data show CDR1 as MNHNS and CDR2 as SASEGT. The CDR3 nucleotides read TGTGCCAGCAGGACTAGCGTGGTCGGGGAGCTGTTTTTT. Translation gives CASRTSVVGELFF.

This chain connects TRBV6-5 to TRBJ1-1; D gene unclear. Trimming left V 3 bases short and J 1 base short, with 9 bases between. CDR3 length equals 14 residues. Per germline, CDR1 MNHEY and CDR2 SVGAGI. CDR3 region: CASSYRRQNTEAFF. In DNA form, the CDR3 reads TGTGCCAGCAGTTATAGACGGCAGAACACTGAAGCTTTCTTT.

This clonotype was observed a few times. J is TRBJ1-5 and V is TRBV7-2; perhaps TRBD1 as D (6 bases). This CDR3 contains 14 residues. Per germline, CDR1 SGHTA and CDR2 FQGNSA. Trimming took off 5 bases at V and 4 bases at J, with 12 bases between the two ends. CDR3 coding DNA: TGTGCCAGCAGCGACGGGACATGGAATCAGCCCCAGCATTTT. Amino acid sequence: CASSDGTWNQPQHF.

This CDR3 reads CSAPQGGKGRDYGYTF. The CDR3 nucleotides are TGCAGTGCTCCGCAGGGGGGAAAAGGGAGGGACTATGGCTACACCTTC. The chain joins TRBV20-1 to TRBJ1-2; 7 bases line up with TRBD1. This CDR3 has 16 amino acids. Germline V gives CDR1 DFQATT, CDR2 SNEGSKA (reference sequence). The V segment lost 5 bases and the J segment 3 bases; nucleotides outside the gene matches: 15.

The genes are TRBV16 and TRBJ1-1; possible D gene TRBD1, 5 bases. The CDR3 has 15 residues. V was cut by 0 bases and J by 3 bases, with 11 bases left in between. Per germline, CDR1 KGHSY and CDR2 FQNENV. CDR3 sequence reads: CASSQSGGGDTEAFF. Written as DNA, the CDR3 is TGTGCCAGCAGCCAATCGGGCGGGGGGGACACTGAAGCTTTCTTT.

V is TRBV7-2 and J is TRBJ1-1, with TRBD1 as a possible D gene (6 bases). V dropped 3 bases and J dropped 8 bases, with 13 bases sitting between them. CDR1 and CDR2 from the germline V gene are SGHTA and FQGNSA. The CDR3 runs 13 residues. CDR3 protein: CASSLTTGSEAFF. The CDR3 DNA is TGTGCCAGCAGCTTGACGACAGGTTCAGAAGCTTTCTTT.